The clone carrying this T cell receptor beta chain was seen a few times. Its antigen is still unknown. Treatment here: around 19 received Ad26.COV2.S at low or high dose, single or two shots; roughly five received placebo; per-sample allocation not given. Day 63 following the first vaccine or placebo injection was when the samples were taken. This CDR3 spans 16 amino acids. Germline trimming cut 0 bases from V and 7 bases from J; bases unmatched to any gene: 8. Germline loops: CDR1 LGHNA, CDR2 YSLEER. This sample is part of a study of Ad26.COV2.S vaccination and SARS-CoV-2 variants. Repertoires were generated with immunoSEQ multiplex PCR, while TCRdb's copy carries only in-frame clones and drops some. The sample has roughly 450,000 clones; 75% to 95% are singletons. The study, taken as a whole, reports: Higher spike-specific TCR breadth was found in vaccine recipients than in placebo recipients.

The V gene is TRBV4-3, the J gene TRBJ2-1; 8 bases are a match to TRBD2. This specimen consisted of peripheral blood, obtained in a trial of Ad26.COV2.S vaccine versus placebo. The clonotype originates from a person between 18 and 59 years old who received the Ad26.COV2.S COVID-19 vaccine or a placebo. The CDR3 DNA reads TGCGCCAGCAGCCAAGATTTCAGCGGGAGAGGTAATGAGCAGTTCTTC. Its translation is CASSQDFSGRGNEQFF.